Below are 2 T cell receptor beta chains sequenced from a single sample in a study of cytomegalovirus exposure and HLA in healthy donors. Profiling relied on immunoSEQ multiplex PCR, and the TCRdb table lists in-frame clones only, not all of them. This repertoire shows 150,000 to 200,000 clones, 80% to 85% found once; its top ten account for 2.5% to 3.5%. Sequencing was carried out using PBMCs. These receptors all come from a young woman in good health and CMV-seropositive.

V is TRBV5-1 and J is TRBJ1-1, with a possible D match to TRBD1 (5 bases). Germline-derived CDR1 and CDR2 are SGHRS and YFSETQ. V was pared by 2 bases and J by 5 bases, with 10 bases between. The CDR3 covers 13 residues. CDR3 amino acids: CASSLGVGTEAFF. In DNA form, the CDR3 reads TGCGCCAGCAGCTTAGGGGTAGGAACTGAAGCTTTCTTT.

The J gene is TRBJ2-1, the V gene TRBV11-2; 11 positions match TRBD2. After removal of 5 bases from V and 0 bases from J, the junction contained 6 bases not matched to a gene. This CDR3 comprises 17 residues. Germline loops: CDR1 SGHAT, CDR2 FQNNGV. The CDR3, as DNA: TGTGCCAGCAGCCGGATTAGCGGGAGGGGCTCCTACAATGAGCAGTTCTTC. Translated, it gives CASSRISGRGSYNEQFF.